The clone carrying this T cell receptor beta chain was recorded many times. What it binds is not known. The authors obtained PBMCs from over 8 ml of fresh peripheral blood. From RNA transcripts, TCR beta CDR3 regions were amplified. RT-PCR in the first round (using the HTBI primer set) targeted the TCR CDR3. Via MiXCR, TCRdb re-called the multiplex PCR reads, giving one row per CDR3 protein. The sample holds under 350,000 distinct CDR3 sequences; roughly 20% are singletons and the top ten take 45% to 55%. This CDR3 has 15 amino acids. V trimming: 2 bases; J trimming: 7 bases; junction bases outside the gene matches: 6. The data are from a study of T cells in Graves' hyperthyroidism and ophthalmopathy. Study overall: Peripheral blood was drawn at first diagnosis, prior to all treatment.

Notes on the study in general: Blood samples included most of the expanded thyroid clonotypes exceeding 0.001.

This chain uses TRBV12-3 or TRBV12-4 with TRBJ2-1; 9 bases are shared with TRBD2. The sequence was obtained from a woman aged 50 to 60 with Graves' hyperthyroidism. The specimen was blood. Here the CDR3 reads CASSLRASGANEQFF. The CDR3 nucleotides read TGTGCCAGCAGTTTAAGGGCTAGCGGGGCTAATGAGCAGTTCTTC.